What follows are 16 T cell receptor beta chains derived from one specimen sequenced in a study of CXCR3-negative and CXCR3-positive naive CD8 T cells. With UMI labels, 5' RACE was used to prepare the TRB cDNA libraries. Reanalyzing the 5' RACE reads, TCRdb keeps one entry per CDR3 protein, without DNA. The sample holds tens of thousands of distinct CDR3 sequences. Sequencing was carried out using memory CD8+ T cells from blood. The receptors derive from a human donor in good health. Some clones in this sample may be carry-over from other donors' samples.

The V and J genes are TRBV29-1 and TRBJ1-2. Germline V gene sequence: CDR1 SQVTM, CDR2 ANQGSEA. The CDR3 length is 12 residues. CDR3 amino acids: CSVALGLDGYTF.

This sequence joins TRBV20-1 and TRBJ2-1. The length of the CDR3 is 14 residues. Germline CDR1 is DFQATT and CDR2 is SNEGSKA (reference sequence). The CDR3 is CSARGQPDYNEQFF.

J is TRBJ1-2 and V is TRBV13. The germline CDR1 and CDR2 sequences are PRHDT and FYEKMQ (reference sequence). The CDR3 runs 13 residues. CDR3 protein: CASSLRLPNGYTF.

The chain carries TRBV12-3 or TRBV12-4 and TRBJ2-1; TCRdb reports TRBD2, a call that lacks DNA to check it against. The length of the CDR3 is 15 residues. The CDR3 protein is CASTNIGLADEGQFF.

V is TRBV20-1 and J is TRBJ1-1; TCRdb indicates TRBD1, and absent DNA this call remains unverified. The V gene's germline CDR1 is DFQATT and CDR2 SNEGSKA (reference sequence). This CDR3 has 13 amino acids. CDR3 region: CSARTGGVTEAFF.

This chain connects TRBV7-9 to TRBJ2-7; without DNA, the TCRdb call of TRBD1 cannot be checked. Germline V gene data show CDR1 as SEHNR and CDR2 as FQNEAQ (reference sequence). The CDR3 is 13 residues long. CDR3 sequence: CASTPVGGSEQYF. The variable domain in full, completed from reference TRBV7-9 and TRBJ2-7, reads DTGVSQNPRHKITKRGQNVTFRCDPISEHNRLYWYRQTLGQGPEFLTYFQNEAQLEKSRLLSDRFSAERPKGSFSTLEIQRTEQGDSAMYLCASTPVGGSEQYFGPGTRLTVT.

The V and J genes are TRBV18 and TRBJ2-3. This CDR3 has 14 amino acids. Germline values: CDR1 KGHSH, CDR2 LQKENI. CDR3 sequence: CASSPGYSTDTQYF.

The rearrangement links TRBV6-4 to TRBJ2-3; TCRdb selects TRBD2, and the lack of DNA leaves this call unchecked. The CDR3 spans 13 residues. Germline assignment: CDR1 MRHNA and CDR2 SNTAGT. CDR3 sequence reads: CASSGGATDTQYF.

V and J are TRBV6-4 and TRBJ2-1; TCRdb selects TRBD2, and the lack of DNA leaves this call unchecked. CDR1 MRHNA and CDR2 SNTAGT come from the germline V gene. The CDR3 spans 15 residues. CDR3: CASSLAGGQEGEQFF.

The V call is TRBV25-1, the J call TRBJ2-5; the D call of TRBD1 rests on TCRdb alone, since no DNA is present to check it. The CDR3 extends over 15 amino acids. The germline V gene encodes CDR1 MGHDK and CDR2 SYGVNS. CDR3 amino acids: CASSDHDRGWETQYF.

This CDR3 reads CASSLWTGQTYEQYF. V is TRBV28 and J is TRBJ2-7; TCRdb proposes TRBD1, but this gene call is untestable without DNA. This CDR3 is 15 amino acids long. Germline-derived CDR1 and CDR2 are MDHEN and SYDVKM.

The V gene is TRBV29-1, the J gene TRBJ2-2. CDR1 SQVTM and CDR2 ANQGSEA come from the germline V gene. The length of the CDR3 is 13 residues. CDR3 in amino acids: CSVDQDNTGELFF.

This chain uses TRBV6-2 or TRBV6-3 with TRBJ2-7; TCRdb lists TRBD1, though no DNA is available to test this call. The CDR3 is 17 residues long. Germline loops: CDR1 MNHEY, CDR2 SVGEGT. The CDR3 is CASSYSTPTGGPYEQYF.

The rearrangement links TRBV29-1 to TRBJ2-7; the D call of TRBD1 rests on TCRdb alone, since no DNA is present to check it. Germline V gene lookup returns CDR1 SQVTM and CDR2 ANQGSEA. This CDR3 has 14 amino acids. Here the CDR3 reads CSVVGTGGPYEQYF.

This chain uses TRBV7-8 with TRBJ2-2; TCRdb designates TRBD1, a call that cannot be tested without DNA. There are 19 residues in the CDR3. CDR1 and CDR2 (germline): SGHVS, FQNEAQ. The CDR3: CASSAMSLLRLRDPPRLFF.

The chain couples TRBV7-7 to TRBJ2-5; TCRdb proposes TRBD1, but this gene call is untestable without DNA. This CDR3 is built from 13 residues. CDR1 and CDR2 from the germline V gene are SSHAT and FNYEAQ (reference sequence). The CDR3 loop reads CASSSGQEETQYF.